This is a list of T cell receptor beta chains from one sample in a study of Graves' ophthalmopathy and Graves' hyperthyroidism. Each CDR3 protein is one row after TCRdb ran MiXCR on the multiplex PCR reads. The data contain approximately 45,000 distinct CDR3 sequences, 50% of them singletons. The material sequenced was peripheral blood. All receptors come from an adult man with Graves' ophthalmopathy. The CDR3 runs from the conserved cysteine through the conserved F or W. A D gene is named only where the DNA matches it firmly. Clone size, where shown, is once, few, many, or a class for clones that have expanded.

>TRBD1|.|TRBJ2-7|15|TRBV19
TGTGCCAGTAGTATCTCCGGGACAGGGTTCCACGAGCAGTACTTC
CASSISGTGFHEQYF
>.|.|TRBJ1-2|14|TRBV19
TGTGCCAGTAGTCCCCCACAGACTGTCTATGGCTACACCTTC
CASSPPQTVYGYTF
>TRBD2|many|TRBJ2-7|14|TRBV28
TGTGCCAGCAGACTGGTACTAGCGGGAGACGAGCAGTACTTC
CASRLVLAGDEQYF
>.|.|TRBJ2-2|16|TRBV7-8
TGTGCCAGCAGCCACTACCGGGGCTCGGACACCGGGGAGCTGTCTTTC
CASSHYRGSDTGELSF
>.|.|TRBJ2-5|12|TRBV15
TGTGCCACCAGCAGGCCGGGGTGGACCCAGTACTTC
CATSRPGWTQYF
>.|few|TRBJ1-2|13|TRBV24-1
TGTGCCACCAGCGACCCCGGACGGTATGGCTACACCTTC
CATSDPGRYGYTF
>TRBD2|.|TRBJ2-5|14|TRBV5-6
TGTGCCAGCAGCTTGCTAGCGGGGGGAGGGACCCAGGACTTC
CASSLLAGGGTQDF
>.|once|TRBJ1-2|18|TRBV12-3/TRBV12-4
TGTGCCAGCAGCCAAGATCGACAGGCGAGGGCCTTAAACTATGGCTACACCTTC
CASSQDRQARALNYGYTF
>.|.|TRBJ2-7|12|TRBV5-6
TGTGCCAGCAGCTACTCATCTTACGGGCAGTACTTC
CASSYSSYGQYF
>TRBD1|many|TRBJ1-6|14|TRBV28
TGTGCCAGCAGAAGAAGGGGGCGTAATTCACCCCTCCACTTT
CASRRRGRNSPLHF
>.|once|TRBJ2-1|15|TRBV14
TGTGCCAGCAGCCAAGGGACAGTGTGGGACAATGAGCAGTTCTTC
CASSQGTVWDNEQFF
>TRBD2|.|TRBJ2-1|16|TRBV7-8
TGTGCCAGCAGCTTAATGGCTAGCGGGATCTACAATGAGCAGTTCTTC
CASSLMASGIYNEQFF
>.|few|TRBJ1-2|13|TRBV29-1
TGCAGCGTTGAAGGGGGGGGGGGTTTTGGCTACACCTTC
CSVEGGGGFGYTF
>.|many|TRBJ2-3|14|TRBV28
TGTGCCAGCAGTTTAAATGGGGATCAAGATACGCAGTATTTT
CASSLNGDQDTQYF
>.|many|TRBJ2-3|12|TRBV7-9
TGTGCCAGCAGCCGTCAGGGGACGTCGGAGTATTTT
CASSRQGTSEYF
>.|.|TRBJ2-3|14|TRBV10-3
TGTGCCATCAGTGGCGGGACTAGCACAGATACGCAGTATTTT
CAISGGTSTDTQYF
>TRBD2|many|TRBJ2-5|16|TRBV5-1
TGCGCCAGCAAAAGCGGGGGCTCGGGGGGTCAAGAGACCCAGTACTTC
CASKSGGSGGQETQYF
>.|.|TRBJ2-2|13|TRBV20-1
TGCAGTGCTAGAGGTCATACTAGCGGGGAGCTGTTTTTT
CSARGHTSGELFF
>.|.|TRBJ2-5|22|TRBV9
.
CASSGHRGTNEKLFFGSGTQYF
>.|.|TRBJ2-3|13|TRBV7-9
TGTGCCAGCAGCTTCCCTAGCTCAGATACGCAGTATTTT
CASSFPSSDTQYF
>.|.|TRBJ2-7|11|TRBV5-4
TGTGCCAGCAGCTGGGGATCCGAGCAGTACTTC
CASSWGSEQYF
>.|many|TRBJ2-1|14|TRBV24-1
TGTGCCACCAGTGATTTGGAGGGGTGGAATGAGCAGTTCTTC
CATSDLEGWNEQFF
>TRBD1|once|TRBJ2-5|12|TRBV6-6
TGTGCCAGCAGTTACGCAGTGGACAGGCCAAGCTTC
CASSYAVDRPSF
>TRBD1|few|TRBJ2-1|14|TRBV20-1
TGCAGTGCTAGACTGGGACAGGTGTACAATGAGCAGTTCTTC
CSARLGQVYNEQFF
>TRBD1|.|TRBJ2-7|16|TRBV11-2
TGTGCCAGCAGCTCAGGGACAGGGCTGAGCTCCTACGAGCAGTACTTC
CASSSGTGLSSYEQYF
>TRBD2|few|TRBJ2-1|12|TRBV20-1
TGCAGTGCTCGGACTAGCGTGAATGAGCAGTTCTTC
CSARTSVNEQFF
>.|many|TRBJ2-7|13|TRBV27
TGTGCCAGCACTTCTAAAGGGGCCTACGAGCAGTACTTC
CASTSKGAYEQYF
>TRBD2|many|TRBJ2-1|18|TRBV6-5
TGTGCCAGCAGTTACACCCGGACTAGCGGGAGGGCCCGGGATGAGCAGTTCTTC
CASSYTRTSGRARDEQFF
>.|.|TRBJ2-1|17|TRBV7-2
TGTGCCAGCAGCTTACTGATTAGGGGGGGGGCCGTGGATGAGCAGTTCTTC
CASSLLIRGGAVDEQFF
>TRBD2|.|TRBJ2-1|15|TRBV6-6
TGTGGCAACAGCTCGAGCGGGAGGGCGTACAATGAGCAGTTCTTC
CGNSSSGRAYNEQFF
>.|.|TRBJ1-5|13|TRBV7-9
TGTGCCAGCAGCAGTGTGTCCGATCAGCCCCAGCATTTT
CASSSVSDQPQHF
>.|.|TRBJ1-3|13|TRBV15
TGTGCCACCAGCAGAGATCTAGGAAACACCATATATTTT
CATSRDLGNTIYF
>TRBD2|.|TRBJ2-3|17|TRBV7-9
TGTGCCAGCAGCATAACTAGCGGGAGGCCTAGCACAGATACGCAGTATTTT
CASSITSGRPSTDTQYF
>TRBD1|.|TRBJ1-5|16|TRBV7-2
TGTGCCAGCAGCCTACGAGGGGGCGCGGTATCGCAGCCCCAGCATTTT
CASSLRGGAVSQPQHF
>.|many|TRBJ2-2|15|TRBV10-3
TGTGCCATCAGTGGAGGCGGGACCCACACCGGGGAGCTGTTTTTT
CAISGGGTHTGELFF
>.|many|TRBJ1-6|17|TRBV10-2
TGCGCCAGCAGTGAGACCTCAGATCAGGTTTCGCTTTCACCCCTCCACTTT
CASSETSDQVSLSPLHF
>.|many|TRBJ2-1|14|TRBV9
TGTGCCAGCAGATCCGGGGAGCATAACAATGAGCAGTTCTTC
CASRSGEHNNEQFF
>TRBD2|many|TRBJ2-7|15|TRBV4-1
TGCGCCAGCAGTCTTCTAGCGGGGGCCCCCTACGAGCAGTACTTC
CASSLLAGAPYEQYF
>.|many|TRBJ1-2|14|TRBV5-6
TGTGCCAGCAGCTTGCGACAGGCATTCTATGGCTACACCTTC
CASSLRQAFYGYTF
>TRBD1|.|TRBJ1-2|15|TRBV9
TGTGCCAGCAGCGTAGCGGGACAGGGTTGGGATGGCTACACCTTC
CASSVAGQGWDGYTF
>.|few|TRBJ1-2|14|TRBV28
TGTGCCAGCCATGAGGGGGGCTGGGGGGGTGGCTACACCTTC
CASHEGGWGGGYTF
>TRBD2|many|TRBJ2-1|15|TRBV11-3
TGTGCCAGCAGCCCTCCGGGGGGAGAAGGCAATGAGCAGTTCTTC
CASSPPGGEGNEQFF
>.|medium-sized|TRBJ1-4|14|TRBV25-1
TGTGCCAGCAGTGTCGGACAGTGGAATGAAAAACTGTTTTTT
CASSVGQWNEKLFF
>.|.|TRBJ2-7|13|TRBV14
TGTGCCAGCAGCCAGGGGACCGCCTACGAGCAGTACTTC
CASSQGTAYEQYF
>.|.|TRBJ2-3|13|TRBV6-4
TGTGCCAGCAGTGGCACAGCCACGGATACGCAGTATTTT
CASSGTATDTQYF
>TRBD1|.|TRBJ1-5|17|TRBV19
TGTGCCAGTAGTGTCGCAGGGGGCGGCGATGGCAATCAGCCCCAGCATTTT
CASSVAGGGDGNQPQHF
>.|.|TRBJ1-2|13|TRBV19
TGTGCCAGTAGTAGAGAGTTCAACTATGGCTACACCTTC
CASSREFNYGYTF
>.|medium-sized|TRBJ2-3|11|TRBV10-2
TGCGCCAGCCCATTGGCAGATACGCAGTATTTT
CASPLADTQYF
>.|.|TRBJ1-2|14|TRBV6-1
TGTGCCAGCGGGGTGGCCCAAGGGGGGCGAGGCTACACCTTC
CASGVAQGGRGYTF
>TRBD1|many|TRBJ1-2|16|TRBV20-1
TGCAGTGCTAGAGTTTCCGGGACAGGGTTTAACTATGGCTACACCTTC
CSARVSGTGFNYGYTF